Following are 5 T cell receptor beta chains from one sample sequenced in a study of immune heterogeneity within non-small cell lung tumors. Amplifying TCR beta CDR3 involved multiplex PCR carried out with 32 V and 13 J primers. From the multiplex PCR reads, TCRdb called clonotypes with MiXCR, one entry per CDR3 protein. Of 15,000 to 20,000 distinct CDR3 sequences in the sample, around 27% were seen once. The starting template was genomic DNA from bulk tumor, approximately 620 ng per sample. Doctors removed several biopsies from each primary tumor during surgery, keeping them far apart. Curative surgical treatment was performed in patients who had newly diagnosed, untreated non-small cell lung cancer. The sequencing sample was made of lung tumor tissue. The origin of the receptors is a man in his forties or fifties with non-small cell lung cancer.

On this clonotype: This may stem from a read error, because a much larger clone lies one nucleotide away. This rearrangement joins TRBV11-2 to TRBJ2-3, with D perhaps being TRBD1 or TRBD2 (6 bases each). The CDR3 consists of 13 residues. V lost 7 bases and J 4 bases, leaving 12 bases between the germline ends. Germline values: CDR1 SGHAT, CDR2 FQNNGV. The CDR3 bases are TGTGCCAGCATCTTGGGGGGCCCAGATACGCAGTATTTT. It yields the protein CASILGGPDTQYF.

By sample fraction, this clonotype is medium-sized. The chain links TRBV27 to TRBJ2-7, with 7 bases fitting TRBD1. The CDR3 spans 14 residues. J lost 0 bases, V lost 3 bases, and 2 bases had no gene match. CDR1 and CDR2 (germline): MNHEY, SMNVEV (reference sequence). The CDR3 nucleotides read TGTGCCAGCAGTTTTGACAGGGCCTCCTACGAGCAGTACTTC. It translates to CASSFDRASYEQYF.

This clonotype was picked up a small number of times. This chain links TRBV4-3 with TRBJ2-2; D may be TRBD1 or TRBD2 (5 bases each). This CDR3 comprises 14 residues. Germline CDR1 and CDR2: LGHNA and YSLEER. Between the trimmed V and J ends, which lost 2 bases and 4 bases, there was a span of 8 bases. The CDR3 sequence is CASSQPGGTGELFF. CDR3 coding DNA: TGCGCCAGCAGCCAACCTGGGGGCACCGGGGAGCTGTTTTTT.

In regard to this clonotype: One base away lies a much larger clone, so this may be a sequencing read error. The J gene is TRBJ2-7, the V gene TRBV6-5; 8 bases line up with TRBD2. Germline loops: CDR1 MNHEY, CDR2 SVGAGI. There are 15 residues in the CDR3. CDR3 region: CASSYESGGPYEHYF. DNA for the CDR3: TGTGCCAGCAGTTACGAGTCGGGAGGGCCCTACGAGCATTACTTC.

This clonotype was counted ten times or more. The chain uses TRBV6-2 or TRBV6-3 and TRBJ2-5; 8 nucleotides align to TRBD1. V lost 5 bases and J lost 5; bases outside the gene matches: 13. Germline V gene data show CDR1 as MNHEY and CDR2 as SVGEGT. There are 16 residues in the CDR3. The CDR3 reads CASSPSRTGLGETQYF. As DNA, the CDR3 is TGTGCCAGCAGTCCCTCCCGGACAGGGTTGGGGGAGACCCAGTACTTC.